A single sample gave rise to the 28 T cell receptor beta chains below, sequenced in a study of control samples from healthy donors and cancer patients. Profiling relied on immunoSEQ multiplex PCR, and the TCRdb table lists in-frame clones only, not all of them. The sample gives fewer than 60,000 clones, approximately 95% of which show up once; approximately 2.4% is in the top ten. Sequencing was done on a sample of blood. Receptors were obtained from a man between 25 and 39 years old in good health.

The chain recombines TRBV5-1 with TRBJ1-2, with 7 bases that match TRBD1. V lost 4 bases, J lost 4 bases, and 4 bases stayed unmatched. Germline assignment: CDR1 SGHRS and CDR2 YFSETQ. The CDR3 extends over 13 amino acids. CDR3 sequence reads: CASSLDRVYGYTF. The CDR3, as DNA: TGCGCCAGCAGCCTTGACAGGGTCTATGGCTACACCTTC. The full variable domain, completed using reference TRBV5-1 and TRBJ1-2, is KAGVTQTPRYLIKTRGQQVTLSCSPISGHRSVSWYQQTPGQGLQFLFEYFSETQRNKGNFPGRFSGRQFSNSRSEMNVSTLELGDSALYLCASSLDRVYGYTFGSGTRLTVV.

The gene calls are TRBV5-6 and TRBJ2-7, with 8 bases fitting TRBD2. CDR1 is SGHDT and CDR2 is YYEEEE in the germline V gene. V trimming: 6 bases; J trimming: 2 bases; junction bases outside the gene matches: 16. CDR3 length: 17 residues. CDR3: CASTPQGTERETYEQYF. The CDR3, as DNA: TGTGCCAGCACCCCACAGGGAACGGAGCGGGAGACCTACGAGCAGTACTTC.

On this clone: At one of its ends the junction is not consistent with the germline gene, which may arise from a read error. The CDR3 sequence is CASSLGRERRAFF. The CDR3 nucleotides read TGTGCCAGTAGCTTAGGACGGGAGAGAAGAGCTTTCTTT. The chain has TRBV7-2 and TRBJ1-1; D is undetermined. The germline CDR1 and CDR2 sequences are SGHTA and FQGNSA. The CDR3 loop spans 13 amino acids. Variable domain in full (rest from reference TRBV7-2 and TRBJ1-1): GAGVSQSPSNKVTEKGKDVELRCDPISGHTALYWYRQSLGQGLEFLIYFQGNSAPDKSGLPSDRFSAERTGGSVSTLTIQRTQQEDSAVYLCASSLGRERRAFFGQGTRLTVV.

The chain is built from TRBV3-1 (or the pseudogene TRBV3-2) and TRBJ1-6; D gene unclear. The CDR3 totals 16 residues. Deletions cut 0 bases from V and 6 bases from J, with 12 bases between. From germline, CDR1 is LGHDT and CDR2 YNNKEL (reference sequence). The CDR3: CASSQDNPGLNSPLHF. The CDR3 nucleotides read TGTGCCAGCAGCCAAGATAACCCGGGCCTTAATTCACCCCTCCACTTT.

The CDR3: CSAAREINTEAFF. The CDR3 nucleotides are TGCAGCGCCGCCCGGGAGATTAACACTGAAGCTTTCTTT. J is TRBJ1-1 and V is TRBV29-1; D is unclear. The CDR3 runs 13 residues. The ends were cut back, 7 bases at V and 2 bases at J, with 14 bases in the middle. Germline V gene data show CDR1 as SQVTM and CDR2 as ANQGSEA. Full variable domain (rest looked up from reference TRBV29-1 and TRBJ1-1): SAVISQKPSRDICQRGTSLTIQCQVDSQVTMMFWYRQQPGQSLTLIATANQGSEATYESGFVIDKFPISRPNLTFSTLTVSNMSPEDSSIYLCSAAREINTEAFFGQGTRLTVV.

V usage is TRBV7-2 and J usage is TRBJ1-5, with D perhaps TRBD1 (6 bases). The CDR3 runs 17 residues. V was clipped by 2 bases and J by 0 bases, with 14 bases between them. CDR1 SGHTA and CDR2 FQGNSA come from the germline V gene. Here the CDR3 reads CASSLSSGVTSNQPQHF. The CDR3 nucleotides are TGTGCCAGCAGCTTATCCTCAGGGGTTACTAGCAATCAGCCCCAGCATTTT.

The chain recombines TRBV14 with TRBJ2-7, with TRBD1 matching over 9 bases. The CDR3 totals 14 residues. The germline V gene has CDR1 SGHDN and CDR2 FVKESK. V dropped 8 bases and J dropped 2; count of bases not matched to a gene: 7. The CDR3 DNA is TGTGCCAGCCGTGGGACAGGGAAAACCTACGAGCAGTACTTC. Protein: CASRGTGKTYEQYF.

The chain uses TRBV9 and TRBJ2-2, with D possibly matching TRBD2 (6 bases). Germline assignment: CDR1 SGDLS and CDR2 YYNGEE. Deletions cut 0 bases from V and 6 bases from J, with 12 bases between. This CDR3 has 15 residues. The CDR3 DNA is TGTGCCAGCAGCGTAGGGGCGATAGCGGCCGGGGAGCTGTTTTTT. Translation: CASSVGAIAAGELFF.

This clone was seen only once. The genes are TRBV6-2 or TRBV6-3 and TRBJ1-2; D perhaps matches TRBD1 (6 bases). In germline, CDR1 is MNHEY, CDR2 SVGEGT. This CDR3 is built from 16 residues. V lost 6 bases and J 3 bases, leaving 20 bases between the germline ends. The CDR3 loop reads CASSPSGGQSYYGYTF. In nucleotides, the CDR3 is TGTGCCAGCAGCCCTAGTGGGGGCCAGTCTTACTATGGCTACACCTTC.

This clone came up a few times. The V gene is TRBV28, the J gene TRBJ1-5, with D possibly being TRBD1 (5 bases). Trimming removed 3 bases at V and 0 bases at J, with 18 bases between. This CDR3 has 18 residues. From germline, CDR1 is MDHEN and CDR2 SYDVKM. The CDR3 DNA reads TGTGCCAGCAGTTTCGGGACGGCTAACTATTATAGCAATCAGCCCCAGCATTTT. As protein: CASSFGTANYYSNQPQHF.

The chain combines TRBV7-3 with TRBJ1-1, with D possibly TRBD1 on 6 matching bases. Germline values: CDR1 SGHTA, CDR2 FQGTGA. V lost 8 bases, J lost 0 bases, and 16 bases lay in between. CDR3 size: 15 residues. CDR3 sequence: CASQETGGMNTEAFF. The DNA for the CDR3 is TGTGCCAGCCAGGAGACAGGAGGGATGAACACTGAAGCTTTCTTT.

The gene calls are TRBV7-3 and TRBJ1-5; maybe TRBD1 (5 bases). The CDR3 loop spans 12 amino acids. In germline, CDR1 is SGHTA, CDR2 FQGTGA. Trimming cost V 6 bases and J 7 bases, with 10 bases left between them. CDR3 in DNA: TGTGCCAGCAGGCACAGACAGCAGCCCCAGCATTTT. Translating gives CASRHRQQPQHF.

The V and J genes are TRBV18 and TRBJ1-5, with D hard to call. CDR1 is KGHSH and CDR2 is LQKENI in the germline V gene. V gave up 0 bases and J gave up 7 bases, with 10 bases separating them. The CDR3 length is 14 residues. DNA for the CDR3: TGTGCCAGCTCACCACCGGTCTTAGGACAGCCCCAGCATTTT. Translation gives CASSPPVLGQPQHF.

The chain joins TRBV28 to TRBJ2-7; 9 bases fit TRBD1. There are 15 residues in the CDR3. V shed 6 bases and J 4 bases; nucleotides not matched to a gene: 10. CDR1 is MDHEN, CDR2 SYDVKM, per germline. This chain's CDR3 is CASRGAGTGLYEQYF. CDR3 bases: TGTGCCAGCAGGGGGGCCGGGACAGGGCTATACGAGCAGTACTTC.

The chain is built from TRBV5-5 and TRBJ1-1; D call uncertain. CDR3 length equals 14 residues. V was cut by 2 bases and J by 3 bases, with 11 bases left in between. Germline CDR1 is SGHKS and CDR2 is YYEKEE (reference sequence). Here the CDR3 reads CASSLRPGDTEAFF. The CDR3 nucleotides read TGTGCCAGCAGCTTACGCCCTGGGGACACTGAAGCTTTCTTT.

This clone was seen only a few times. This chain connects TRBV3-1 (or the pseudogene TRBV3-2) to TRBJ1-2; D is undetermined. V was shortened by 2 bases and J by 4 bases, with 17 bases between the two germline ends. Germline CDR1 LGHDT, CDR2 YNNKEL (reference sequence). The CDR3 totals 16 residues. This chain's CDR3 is CASSQLAVGEGYGYTF. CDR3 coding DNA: TGTGCCAGCAGCCAATTGGCTGTCGGTGAGGGCTATGGCTACACCTTC.

The CDR3: CASSSGTGGGNTIYF. The CDR3 DNA reads TGTGCCAGCAGTTCGGGGACAGGGGGCGGAAACACCATATATTTT. The chain is built from TRBV28 and TRBJ1-3, with 12 bases that match TRBD1. Germline CDR1 is MDHEN and CDR2 is SYDVKM. CDR3 length equals 15 residues. The junction had 2 bases not matched to a gene; V was cut back by 4 bases and J by 4 bases.

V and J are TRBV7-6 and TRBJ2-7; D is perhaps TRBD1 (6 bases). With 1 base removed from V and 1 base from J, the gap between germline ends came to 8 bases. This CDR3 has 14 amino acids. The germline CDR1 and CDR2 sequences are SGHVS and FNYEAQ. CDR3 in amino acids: CASSLDRVSYEQYF. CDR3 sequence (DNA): TGTGCCAGCAGCTTAGACAGGGTATCCTACGAGCAGTACTTC.

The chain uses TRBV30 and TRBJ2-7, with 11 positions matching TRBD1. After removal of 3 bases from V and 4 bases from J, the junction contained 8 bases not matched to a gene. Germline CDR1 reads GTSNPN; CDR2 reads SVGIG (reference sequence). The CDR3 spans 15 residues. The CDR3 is CAWSDGTGGWYEQYF. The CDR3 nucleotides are TGTGCCTGGAGCGATGGGACAGGGGGTTGGTACGAGCAGTACTTC.

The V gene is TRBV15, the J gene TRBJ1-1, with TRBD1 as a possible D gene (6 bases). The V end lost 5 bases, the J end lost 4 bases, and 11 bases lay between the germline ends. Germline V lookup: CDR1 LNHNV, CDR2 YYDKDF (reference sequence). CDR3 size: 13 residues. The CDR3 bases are TGTGCCACCAGCGGGGGACACCTCACTGAAGCTTTCTTT. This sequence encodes CATSGGHLTEAFF.

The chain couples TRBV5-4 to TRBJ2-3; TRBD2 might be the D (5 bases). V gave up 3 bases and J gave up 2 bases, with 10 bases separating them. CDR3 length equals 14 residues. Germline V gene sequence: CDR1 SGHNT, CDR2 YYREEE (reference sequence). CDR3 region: CASSSRGFTDTQYF. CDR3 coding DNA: TGTGCCAGCAGCTCGCGAGGGTTCACAGATACGCAGTATTTT. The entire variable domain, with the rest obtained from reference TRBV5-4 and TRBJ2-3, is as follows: ETGVTQSPTHLIKTRGQQVTLRCSSQSGHNTVSWYQQALGQGPQFIFQYYREEENGRGNFPPRFSGLQFPNYSSELNVNALELDDSALYLCASSSRGFTDTQYFGPGTRLTVL.

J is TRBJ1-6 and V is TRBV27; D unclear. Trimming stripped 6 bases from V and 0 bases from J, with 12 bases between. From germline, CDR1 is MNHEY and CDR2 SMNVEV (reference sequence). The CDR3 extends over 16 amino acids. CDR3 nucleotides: TGTGCCAGCAGCCCTCTGTTGAGCTCCTATAATTCACCCCTCCACTTT. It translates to CASSPLLSSYNSPLHF.

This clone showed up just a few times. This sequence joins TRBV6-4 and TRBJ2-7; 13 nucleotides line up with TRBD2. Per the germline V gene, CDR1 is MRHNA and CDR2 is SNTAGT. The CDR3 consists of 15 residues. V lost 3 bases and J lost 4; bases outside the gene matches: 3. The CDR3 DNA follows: TGTGCCAGCAGTGAAGGACTAGCGGGAGTTTACGAGCAGTACTTC. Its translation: CASSEGLAGVYEQYF.

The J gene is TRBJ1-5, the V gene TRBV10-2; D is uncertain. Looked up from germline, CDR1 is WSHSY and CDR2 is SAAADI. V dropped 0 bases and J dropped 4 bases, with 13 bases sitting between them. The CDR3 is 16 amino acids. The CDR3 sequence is CASSESGTNLNQPQHF. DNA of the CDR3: TGCGCCAGCAGTGAGTCCGGTACTAATCTGAATCAGCCCCAGCATTTT.

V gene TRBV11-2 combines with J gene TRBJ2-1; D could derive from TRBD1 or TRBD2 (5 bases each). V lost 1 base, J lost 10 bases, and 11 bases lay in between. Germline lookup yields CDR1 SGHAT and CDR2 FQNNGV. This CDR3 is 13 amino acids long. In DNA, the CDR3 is TGTGCCAGCAGCTTAGTCCGAGGGGAGGAGCAGTTCTTC. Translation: CASSLVRGEEQFF.

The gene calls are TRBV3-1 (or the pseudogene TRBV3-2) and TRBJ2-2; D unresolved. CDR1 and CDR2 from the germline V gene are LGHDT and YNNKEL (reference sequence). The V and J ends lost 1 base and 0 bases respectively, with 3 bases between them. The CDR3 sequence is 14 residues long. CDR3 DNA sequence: TGTGCCAGCAGCCAAGTTACGAACACCGGGGAGCTGTTTTTT. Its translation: CASSQVTNTGELFF.

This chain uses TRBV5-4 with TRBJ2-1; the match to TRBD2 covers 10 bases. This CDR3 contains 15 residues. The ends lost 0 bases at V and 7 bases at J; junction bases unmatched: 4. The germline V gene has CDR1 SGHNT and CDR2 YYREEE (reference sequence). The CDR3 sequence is CASSLAPSGSNEQFF. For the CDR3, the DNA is TGTGCCAGCAGCTTGGCCCCTAGCGGGAGTAATGAGCAGTTCTTC.

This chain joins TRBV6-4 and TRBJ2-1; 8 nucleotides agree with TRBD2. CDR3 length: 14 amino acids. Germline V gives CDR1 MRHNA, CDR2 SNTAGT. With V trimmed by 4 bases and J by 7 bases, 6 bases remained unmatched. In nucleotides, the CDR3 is TGTGCCAGCAGTGGCCTAGCGGGTTTAAATGAGCAGTTCTTC. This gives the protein CASSGLAGLNEQFF.